This T cell receptor (beta chain) came from a study of blood T cell repertoires in COVID-19. Study background: The samples span acute and convalescent COVID-19 from the United States, Italy and Spain. PBMCs, B-cell-depleted T cells, or T cells provided the cDNA or gDNA that made up the material.

Sequenced by immunoSEQ multiplex PCR; TCRdb stores in-frame clones only, minus some. The table shows over 200,000 clones, with around 85% occurring only once. The sequencing sample was made of PBMCs or T cells enriched from blood (not recorded which). This sequence originates from a woman aged 50 to 60 in a cohort exposed to, infected with or recovered from COVID-19 (not recorded which).

CDR3 coding DNA: TGTGCCAGCTCACCTAGGACAGGGGGCCAAGAGACCCAGTACTTC. Its translation: CASSPRTGGQETQYF. The chain combines TRBV18 with TRBJ2-5, with 10 bases that match TRBD1. V was clipped by 3 bases and J by 1 base; unmatched bases: 2. Germline V gene data show CDR1 as KGHSH and CDR2 as LQKENI. The CDR3 extends over 15 amino acids.